This T cell receptor beta chain was sequenced during a study of identifying expanded T cells in peripheral blood. Healthy donors had no documented immune events, such as infections, while sampled. The study, taken as a whole, reports: Two-week clone count variance significantly increased as total template count grew.

TCRdb's table, derived via immunoSEQ multiplex PCR, lists solely in-frame clones and lacks some. The sample consists of about 80,000 clones, around 89% of them appearing once. The length of the CDR3 is 13 residues. The ends were cut back, 4 bases at V and 4 bases at J, with 11 bases in the middle. Germline CDR1 SGHDT, CDR2 YYEEEE. As concerns this clone: Its matching antigen is unknown.

The chain joins TRBV5-6 to TRBJ1-2; D not certain. Specimen: blood. The clonotype comes from a person between 18 and 69 years old in good health. CDR3 DNA: TGTGCCAGCAGCGGTGACCCCCTCTATGGCTACACCTTC. Translated, it gives CASSGDPLYGYTF.